Below are 25 T cell receptor beta chains sequenced from a single sample in a study of tumor-infiltrating lymphocytes in primary liver carcinoma. Production of TCR beta cDNA used around 460 ng total RNA together with a constant-region primer. Three nested multiplex PCR rounds, a slightly modified ARM-PCR, produced the libraries for TCR beta. It was with TRBV1-TRBV30 forward primers and a C-beta reverse primer that the first two PCR rounds were run, at about 10 cycles each. TCRdb itself ran the multiplex PCR reads through MiXCR, one entry per CDR3 protein. This table has about 320,000 distinct CDR3 sequences, about 60% appearing once. Blood RNA originated from unsorted whole blood, with germline DNA additionally extracted. The source material was peripheral blood. Every receptor here comes from a man in his forties with primary liver carcinoma and hepatitis B virus infection.

For this clonotype: This CDR3 is missing its conserved last phenylalanine or tryptophan, likely due to a read error. This chain connects TRBV5-4 to TRBJ2-7, with 7 bases that match TRBD1. V was pared by 4 bases and J by 7 bases, with 17 bases of the junction left unmatched. CDR1 is SGHNT, CDR2 YYREEE, per germline (reference sequence). This CDR3 is 16 amino acids long. This chain's CDR3 is CASSLTGTARLGEQYL. The CDR3 bases are TGTGCCAGCAGCCTAACCGGGACAGCTCGTTTAGGGGAGCAGTACTTA.

To note about this clonotype: A read error is possible here, since a much larger clone lies one base away. The chain links TRBV6-2 or TRBV6-3 to TRBJ2-3, with unresolved D. The CDR3 runs 13 residues. From germline, CDR1 is MNHEY and CDR2 SVGEGT. V lost 6 bases and J 3 bases, leaving 10 bases between the germline ends. The CDR3 DNA is TGTGCCAGCAGGCCACTGGGAACAGATACGCAGTATTTT. It encodes CASRPLGTDTQYF.

As to this clonotype: A much more abundant neighbour one base away suggests this may be a read error. The chain joins TRBV6-1 to TRBJ2-1; 8 bases fit TRBD2. The CDR3 spans 21 residues. The ends lost 5 bases at V and 3 bases at J; junction bases unmatched: 24. Germline-derived CDR1 and CDR2 are MNHNS and SASEGT. In DNA, the CDR3 is TGTGCCAGCAGTAAAGAAGTGGGTAGCGGGACCCTATCCTCCCACTACAATGAGCAGTTCTTC. Translating it yields CASSKEVGSGTLSSHYNEQFF.

The chain employs TRBV7-8 and TRBJ1-5; D may be TRBD1 (5 bases). Germline CDR1 reads SGHVS; CDR2 reads FQNEAQ. Trimming removed 1 base at V and 3 bases at J, with 16 bases between. The CDR3 length is 17 residues. CDR3 amino acids: CASSLGWQGRNNQPQHF. CDR3 bases: TGTGCCAGCAGCTTAGGCTGGCAGGGCCGAAACAATCAGCCCCAGCATTTT.

The chain is built from TRBV29-1 and TRBJ2-7; 7 bases agree with TRBD2. The CDR3 has 13 residues. The ends lost 8 bases at V and 6 bases at J; junction bases unmatched: 13. Germline loops: CDR1 SQVTM, CDR2 ANQGSEA. As DNA, the CDR3 is TGCAGCTTTCGATCGAGGGGAGGGCGCGAGCAGTACTTC. The encoded protein is CSFRSRGGREQYF.

The CDR3 sequence is CASRGQGAQEQYF. CDR3 DNA: TGTGCCAGCAGAGGACAGGGGGCTCAGGAGCAGTACTTC. This sequence joins TRBV28 and TRBJ2-5, with 11 bases fitting TRBD1. Germline V gene lookup returns CDR1 MDHEN and CDR2 SYDVKM. The CDR3 has 13 residues. J lost 11 bases, V lost 6 bases, and 8 bases had no gene match.

Turning to this clonotype: At one end, the junction sequence differs from germline, possibly due to a read error. The rearrangement links TRBV30 to TRBJ2-7; D might be TRBD1 or TRBD2, each matching 5 bases. Germline assignment: CDR1 GTSNPN and CDR2 SVGIG (reference sequence). This CDR3 spans 12 amino acids. In DNA, the CDR3 is TGTGCAGGCGGCGCGGTTGGGGACGAGCAGCACTTC. This gives the protein CAGGAVGDEQHF.

About this clonotype itself: Since a much larger clone is just one base distant, this may be a read error. The V call is TRBV12-3 or TRBV12-4, the J call TRBJ2-3; 10 bases are a match to TRBD2. The CDR3 contains 15 residues. DNA of the CDR3: TGTGCCAGCAGAACTAGCGGGATAGGCACAGATATGCAGTATTTT. Translating it yields CASRTSGIGTDMQYF.

Concerning this clonotype: A single base separates this from a much larger clone, so it may be a read error. The chain couples TRBV6-1 to TRBJ2-1; possibly TRBD1 or TRBD2 for D (5 bases each). The CDR3 loop spans 15 amino acids. Per germline, CDR1 MNHNS and CDR2 SASEGT. CDR3 loop: CASSEEGSSYNEQLF. For the CDR3, the DNA is TGTGCCAGCAGTGAAGAGGGGAGCTCCTACAATGAGCAGTTATTC.

There are many counts of this clonotype. V is TRBV7-8 and J is TRBJ2-3; D ambiguous. V was shortened by 5 bases and J by 4 bases, with 13 bases between the two germline ends. There are 14 residues in the CDR3. Germline CDR1 SGHVS, CDR2 FQNEAQ. In nucleotides, the CDR3 is TGTGCCAGCAGCCCTGCCAGGTGGGCAGATACGCAGTATTTT. Encoded protein: CASSPARWADTQYF.

The genes are TRBV5-6 and TRBJ1-3; D might be TRBD1 (5 bases). CDR3 length: 17 residues. V was trimmed by 3 bases and J by 0 bases, leaving 16 bases between them. Germline V lookup: CDR1 SGHDT, CDR2 YYEEEE. The CDR3 region is CASSSTYRLLSGNTIYF. The CDR3 DNA follows: TGTGCCAGCAGCTCGACTTACAGGCTCCTCTCTGGAAACACCATATATTTT.

This clonotype was detected only a few times. V and J are TRBV24-1 and TRBJ2-1; 11 bases line up with TRBD2. Germline-derived CDR1 and CDR2 are KGHDR and SFDVKD. The ends lost 4 bases at V and 7 bases at J; junction bases unmatched: 8. The CDR3 contains 16 residues. CDR3 protein: CATSEGGLAARNEQFF. CDR3 coding DNA: TGTGCCACCAGTGAGGGGGGACTAGCGGCCAGAAATGAGCAGTTCTTC.

With respect to this clonotype: At one end, the junction sequence differs from germline, possibly due to a read error. V usage is TRBV29-1 and J usage is TRBJ2-4; 8 positions agree with TRBD1. The CDR3 is 13 residues long. Germline V lookup: CDR1 SQVTM, CDR2 ANQGSEA. CDR3 DNA sequence: TGCAGCGTTGATGTGGACAGGGAAAACATTCAGTATTTC. Translating gives CSVDVDRENIQYF.

As concerns this clonotype: Given a much more abundant clone one base away, this may be a read error. V is TRBV4-1 and J is TRBJ2-3, with D hard to call. Per germline, CDR1 MGHRA and CDR2 YSYEKL. V was trimmed by 6 bases and J by 4 bases, leaving 14 bases between them. The CDR3 is 14 amino acids. As DNA, the CDR3 is TGCGCCAGCAGGCACCCCGCTCGACCAGATACGCAGTATTTT. Encoded protein: CASRHPARPDTQYF.

As regards this clonotype: Just one base apart from a much larger clone, this may be a read error. V usage is TRBV6-1 and J usage is TRBJ2-5; D possibly corresponds to TRBD1 (6 bases). The CDR3 consists of 15 residues. The germline V gene encodes CDR1 MNHNS and CDR2 SASEGT. V lost 4 bases and J 5 bases, leaving 17 bases between the germline ends. This chain's CDR3 is CASSGTAIEGETQYF. The CDR3 DNA is TGTGCCAGCAGTGGGACAGCAATTGAGGGGGAGACCCAGTACTTC.

The chain recombines TRBV6-6 with TRBJ2-5; possible D gene TRBD2, 6 bases. CDR1 is MNHNY, CDR2 SVGAGI, per germline (reference sequence). The V end was cut by 4 bases, the J end by 5 bases, with 17 bases between. This CDR3 has 15 amino acids. CDR3 sequence reads: CASSSIPSGAETQYF. CDR3 DNA sequence: TGTGCCAGCAGTTCTATTCCCTCGGGAGCGGAGACCCAGTACTTC.

V and J are TRBV7-9 and TRBJ1-1, with a weak D call TRBD1 (5 bases). Germline V gene lookup returns CDR1 SEHNR and CDR2 FQNEAQ (reference sequence). The CDR3 contains 14 residues. V dropped 3 bases and J dropped 1 base, with 9 bases sitting between them. The CDR3 coding sequence is TGTGCCAGCAGCTTCGACAGAACGAACACTGAAGCTTTCTTT. Protein product: CASSFDRTNTEAFF.

This clonotype was recorded a few times. The chain is built from TRBV6-5 and TRBJ2-1; D remains ambiguous. Trimming stripped 9 bases from V and 0 bases from J, with 9 bases between. The CDR3 loop spans 13 amino acids. Germline assignment: CDR1 MNHEY and CDR2 SVGAGI. The CDR3 loop reads CASRRNSYNEQFF. CDR3 DNA sequence: TGTGCCAGTCGACGAAACTCCTACAATGAGCAGTTCTTC.

Details on this clonotype: Given the absence of the conserved phenylalanine or tryptophan at the CDR3 end, a read error is likely. The rearrangement links TRBV6-5 to TRBJ1-2, with a possible D match to TRBD1 (5 bases). Germline assignment: CDR1 MNHEY and CDR2 SVGAGI. The CDR3 is made up of 13 amino acids. The V gene lost 10 bases and the J gene lost 4 bases, with 16 bases spanning the gap. CDR3 residues: CANTDSPLYGYTS. The DNA of the CDR3 is TGTGCCAACACCGACAGCCCTCTCTATGGCTACACCTCC.

A note on this clonotype: A read error is possible here, since a much larger clone lies one base away. The chain couples TRBV4-2 to TRBJ2-1; weak D call: TRBD1 (5 bases). CDR1 and CDR2 from the germline V gene are LGHNA and YNFKEQ. The CDR3 has 14 amino acids. The CDR3 reads CASSQDRADNEEFF. The DNA for the CDR3 is TGTGCCAGCAGCCAAGACCGGGCGGACAATGAGGAGTTCTTC.

This clonotype was picked up a small number of times. This chain uses TRBV7-9 with TRBJ1-4; perhaps TRBD1 as D (6 bases). The germline V and J ends were trimmed by 4 bases and 8 bases, with 20 bases remaining between them. The CDR3 length is 16 residues. The germline V gene encodes CDR1 SEHNR and CDR2 FQNEAQ (reference sequence). The CDR3 protein is CASSSSRYRADEKLFF. The CDR3 DNA follows: TGTGCCAGCAGCTCTAGCCGATACAGGGCGGACGAAAAACTGTTTTTT.

A note on this clonotype: Germline and junction disagree at one end, which may indicate a read error. This chain joins TRBV11-2 and TRBJ1-1, with a tentative D call TRBD1 (6 bases). The CDR3 length is 13 residues. Germline V gene lookup returns CDR1 SGHAT and CDR2 FQNNGV. The CDR3 is CVSSLDRGGGVFF. DNA of the CDR3: TGTGTCAGCAGCTTAGATCGAGGGGGGGGAGTTTTCTTT.

The V gene is TRBV6-2 or TRBV6-3, the J gene TRBJ2-4; tentative D call: TRBD2 (6 bases). V lost 2 bases, J lost 5 bases, and 16 bases lay in between. The germline CDR1 and CDR2 sequences are MNHEY and SVGEGT. This CDR3 region has 16 residues. CDR3: CASSYGVSSGENIQYF. Written as DNA, the CDR3 is TGTGCCAGCAGTTACGGTGTGAGTAGCGGAGAAAACATTCAGTACTTC.

The rearrangement links TRBV5-1 to TRBJ2-3, with D perhaps matching TRBD1 (5 bases). The assigned J gene may be wrong: the sequence end matches TRBJ1-5 better. Germline V gene lookup returns CDR1 SGHRS and CDR2 YFSETQ. The CDR3 loop spans 14 amino acids. CDR3 amino acids: CASSLDRITDTQHF. The CDR3 region has the DNA TGCGCCAGCAGCTTGGACAGGATCACAGATACGCAGCATTTT.

Regarding this clonotype: The junction shows a germline mismatch at one end, possibly a read error. The gene calls are TRBV29-1 and TRBJ1-1, with D perhaps TRBD1 (5 bases). CDR1 SQVTM and CDR2 ANQGSEA come from the germline V gene. This CDR3 region has 13 residues. In nucleotides, the CDR3 is TGCGGCGTCGACAGTAAGGGGAACACTGAAGCTTTCTTT. Residues: CGVDSKGNTEAFF.